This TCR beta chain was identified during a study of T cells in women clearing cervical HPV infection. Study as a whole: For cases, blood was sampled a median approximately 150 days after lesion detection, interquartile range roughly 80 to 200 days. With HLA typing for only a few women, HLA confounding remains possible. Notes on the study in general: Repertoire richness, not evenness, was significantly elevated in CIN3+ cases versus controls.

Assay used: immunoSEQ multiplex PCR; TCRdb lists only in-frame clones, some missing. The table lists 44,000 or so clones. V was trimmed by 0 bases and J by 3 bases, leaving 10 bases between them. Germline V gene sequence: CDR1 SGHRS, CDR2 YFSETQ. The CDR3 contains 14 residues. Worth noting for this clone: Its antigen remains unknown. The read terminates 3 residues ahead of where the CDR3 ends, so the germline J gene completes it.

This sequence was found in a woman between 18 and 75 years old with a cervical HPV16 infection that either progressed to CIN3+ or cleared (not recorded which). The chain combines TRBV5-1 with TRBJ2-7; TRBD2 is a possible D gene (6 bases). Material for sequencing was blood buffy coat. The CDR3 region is CASSLVRGSYEQYF. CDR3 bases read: TGCGCCAGCAGCTTGGTCCGGGGGAGCTACGAG.